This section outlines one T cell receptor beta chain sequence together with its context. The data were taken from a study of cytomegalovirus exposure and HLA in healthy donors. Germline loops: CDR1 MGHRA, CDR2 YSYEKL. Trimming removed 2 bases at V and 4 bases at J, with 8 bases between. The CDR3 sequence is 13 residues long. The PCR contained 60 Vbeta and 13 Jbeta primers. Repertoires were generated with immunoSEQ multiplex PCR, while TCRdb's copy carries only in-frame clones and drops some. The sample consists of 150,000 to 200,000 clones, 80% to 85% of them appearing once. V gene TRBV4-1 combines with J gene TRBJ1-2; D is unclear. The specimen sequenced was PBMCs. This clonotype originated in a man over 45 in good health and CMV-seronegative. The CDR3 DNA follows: TGCGCCAGCAGCCAACCAGGAAGCTATGGCTACACCTTC. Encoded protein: CASSQPGSYGYTF.